The 25 T cell receptor beta chains listed next were all sequenced from one sample in a study of blood T cell repertoires in COVID-19. The assay was immunoSEQ multiplex PCR, and TCRdb's table has in-frame clones only and misses some. The top ten clones hold 20% to 30% of a sample with 98,000 or so clones, about four fifths of them seen once. Material for sequencing was peripheral blood. The source is a man aged 60 to 75 with acute or convalescent COVID-19.

This clone was detected once. J is TRBJ1-1 and V is TRBV13; D is unclear. This CDR3 contains 15 residues. The V end lost 0 bases, the J end lost 1 base, and 9 bases lay between the germline ends. Germline V gives CDR1 PRHDT, CDR2 FYEKMQ (reference sequence). The CDR3 nucleotides are TGTGCCAGCAGCTTAGGATGGGCGGGGAACACTGAAGCTTTCTTT. Amino acids: CASSLGWAGNTEAFF.

This chain links TRBV29-1 with TRBJ2-6; 12 nucleotides align to TRBD1. The CDR3 length is 16 residues. The germline gives CDR1 SQVTM, CDR2 ANQGSEA. The ends lost 6 bases at V and 3 bases at J; junction bases unmatched: 6. The CDR3 region has the DNA TGCAGCGTCCGGGACAGGGGGCAACGTGGGGCCAACGTCCTGACTTTC. Protein: CSVRDRGQRGANVLTF.

In its sample, this clone was seen a few times. The V call is TRBV19, the J call TRBJ2-1, with D maybe TRBD1 (8 bases). CDR1 is LNHDA, CDR2 SQIVND, per germline (reference sequence). CDR3 length: 15 residues. Trimming cost V 4 bases and J 10 bases, with 20 bases left between them. The CDR3 nucleotides are TGTGCCAGTAGTACCCGGACAGGGAGGGGAGGCGAGCAGTTCTTC. It is translated as CASSTRTGRGGEQFF.

Of note for this clone: Other DNA sequences of this sample code for an identical CDR3. The genes are TRBV2 and TRBJ2-6, with D possibly TRBD1 on 5 matching bases. CDR3 size: 15 residues. The V gene lost 6 bases and the J gene lost 0 bases, with 9 bases spanning the gap. Germline V gene data show CDR1 as SNHLY and CDR2 as FYNNEI. Here the CDR3 reads CASSGDSSGANVLTF. The DNA for the CDR3 is TGTGCCAGCAGCGGAGACAGCTCTGGGGCCAACGTCCTGACTTTC.

This CDR3 is CASSLDRGNQPQHF. The CDR3 DNA sequence: TGTGCCAGCAGTTTGGATCGGGGAAATCAGCCCCAGCATTTT. The chain links TRBV28 to TRBJ1-5; D is unresolved. Germline assignment: CDR1 MDHEN and CDR2 SYDVKM. The V and J ends lost 3 bases and 4 bases respectively, with 10 bases between them. CDR3 length: 14 residues. The variable domain in full, with the rest retrieved from reference TRBV28 and TRBJ1-5, is DVKVTQSSRYLVKRTGEKVFLECVQDMDHENMFWYRQDPGLGLRLIYFSYDVKMKEKGDIPEGYSVSREKKERFSLILESASTNQTSMYLCASSLDRGNQPQHFGDGTRLSIL.

J is TRBJ2-5 and V is TRBV9; 10 bases agree with TRBD2. V shed 3 bases and J 5 bases; nucleotides not matched to a gene: 4. The CDR3 spans 14 residues. Germline V CDR1 and CDR2: SGDLS, YYNGEE. In nucleotides, the CDR3 is TGTGCCAGCAGCGCTAGCGGGAGTTCGGAGACCCAGTACTTC. This encodes CASSASGSSETQYF.

V and J are TRBV7-2 and TRBJ2-2, with a weak D call TRBD1 (5 bases). Looked up from germline, CDR1 is SGHTA and CDR2 is FQGNSA. The CDR3 sequence is 15 residues long. V lost 4 bases and J lost 8, with 17 bases in between. The CDR3 nucleotides read TGTGCCAGCAGCTCAGCAACGCCGAGGACAGGGGAGCTGTTTTTT. Its protein product is CASSSATPRTGELFF.

This clone occurred once. J is TRBJ2-3 and V is TRBV7-8, with 8 bases lining up with TRBD2. Germline V gene data show CDR1 as SGHVS and CDR2 as FQNEAQ. Trimming at V came to 1 base and at J to 5 bases, leaving 8 bases not matched to a gene. This CDR3 spans 16 amino acids. As DNA, the CDR3 is TGTGCCAGCAGCTTAGGTATCGGGAGGGCCGGAGATACGCAGTATTTT. This codes for CASSLGIGRAGDTQYF. The full variable domain, completed using reference TRBV7-8 and TRBJ2-3, is GAGVSQSPRYKVAKRGQDVALRCDPISGHVSLFWYQQALGQGPEFLTYFQNEAQLDKSGLPSDRFFAERPEGSVSTLKIQRTQQEDSAVYLCASSLGIGRAGDTQYFGPGTRLTVL.

The chain joins TRBV5-6 to TRBJ1-6, with D perhaps TRBD1 (5 bases). The CDR3 is 13 amino acids. The germline CDR1 and CDR2 sequences are SGHDT and YYEEEE. V was pared by 1 base and J by 12 bases, with 11 bases between. In DNA form, the CDR3 reads TGTGCCAGCAGCTTGAGCAGGGAGGGACCCCTCCACTTT. Amino acid sequence: CASSLSREGPLHF. Full variable domain (outside the CDR3, taken from reference TRBV5-6 and TRBJ1-6): DAGVTQSPTHLIKTRGQQVTLRCSPKSGHDTVSWYQQALGQGPQFIFQYYEEEERQRGNFPDRFSGHQFPNYSSELNVNALLLGDSALYLCASSLSREGPLHFGNGTRLTVT.

This clone was seen just once. The genes are TRBV18 and TRBJ1-5; perhaps TRBD1 as D (5 bases). This CDR3 is 13 amino acids long. CDR1 and CDR2 from the germline V gene are KGHSH and LQKENI. With 4 bases removed from V and 5 bases from J, the gap between germline ends came to 9 bases. CDR3 protein: CASSQGVDQPQHF. DNA for the CDR3: TGTGCCAGCTCACAAGGGGTAGATCAGCCCCAGCATTTT.

The CDR3 bases are TGTGCCAGCAGCGTAGAACAAGGACTAGCGGGCTACAATGAGCAGTTCTTC. Translation: CASSVEQGLAGYNEQFF. This chain joins TRBV9 and TRBJ2-1; 11 bases fit TRBD2. Germline CDR1 SGDLS, CDR2 YYNGEE. The length of the CDR3 is 17 residues. V gave up 0 bases and J gave up 3 bases; unmatched junction bases: 5.

This rearrangement joins TRBV19 to TRBJ1-1; D call uncertain. Germline CDR1 reads LNHDA; CDR2 reads SQIVND (reference sequence). The CDR3 runs to 13 residues. V was clipped by 3 bases and J by 6 bases, with 11 bases between them. The CDR3 spells CASSMFVSAEAFF. CDR3 in DNA: TGTGCCAGTAGTATGTTTGTTTCCGCTGAAGCTTTCTTT.

The genes are TRBV10-1 and TRBJ1-1; perhaps TRBD1 as D (5 bases). CDR1 and CDR2 (germline): WNHNN, SYGVQD (reference sequence). There are 13 residues in the CDR3. The V end was cut by 0 bases, the J end by 11 bases, with 13 bases between. For the CDR3, the DNA is TGCGCCAGCAGTGAGTCTGGATCGTCAGGGGCTTTCTTT. Its protein is CASSESGSSGAFF.

J is TRBJ2-1 and V is TRBV29-1; D may be TRBD1 (5 bases). Trimming removed 6 bases from V and 3 bases from J, with 12 bases in between. Germline CDR1 and CDR2: SQVTM and ANQGSEA. This CDR3 contains 13 residues. The chain's CDR3 is CSVLVDSYNEQFF. The CDR3 DNA reads TGCAGCGTCCTTGTTGACAGCTACAATGAGCAGTTCTTC.

This chain connects TRBV3-1 (or the pseudogene TRBV3-2) to TRBJ2-5; 8 nucleotides match TRBD1. With V trimmed by 4 bases and J by 0 bases, 4 bases remained unmatched. CDR1 is LGHDT, CDR2 YNNKEL, per germline (reference sequence). The CDR3 loop spans 15 amino acids. In DNA form, the CDR3 reads TGTGCCAGCAGCCGACGGACAGGGAACCAAGAGACCCAGTACTTC. Its protein is CASSRRTGNQETQYF.

As for this clone: The junction and the germline gene differ at one end; a read error may be behind it. The chain combines TRBV6-1 with TRBJ2-7; 11 bases are shared with TRBD2. Germline-derived CDR1 and CDR2 are MNHNS and SASEGT. The length of the CDR3 is 21 residues. The CDR3 loop reads CASRERSRVLGSSGRPYEQYF. The DNA for the CDR3 is TGTGCCAGCCGTGAAAGGTCGCGGGTTCTTGGTTCTAGCGGGAGGCCCTACGAGCAGTACTTC.

This clone was seen once. The gene calls are TRBV6-5 and TRBJ2-2; D call uncertain. V was shortened by 0 bases and J by 4 bases, with 9 bases between the two germline ends. The CDR3 spans 15 residues. Germline CDR1 and CDR2: MNHEY and SVGAGI. The CDR3 DNA reads TGTGCCAGCAGTTACTCGGCAGCGAGCACCGGGGAGCTGTTTTTT. Translated, it gives CASSYSAASTGELFF.

The CDR3: CASSQGWDQPQHF. The DNA for the CDR3 is TGTGCCAGTAGTCAGGGGTGGGATCAGCCCCAGCATTTT. V is TRBV19 and J is TRBJ1-5; tentative D call: TRBD1 (6 bases). The CDR3 runs 13 residues. The germline V gene encodes CDR1 LNHDA and CDR2 SQIVND (reference sequence). Trimming took off 5 bases at V and 5 bases at J, with 10 bases between the two ends.

The V call is TRBV6-5, the J call TRBJ1-5; 8 bases align to TRBD1. This CDR3 is 14 amino acids long. J lost 9 bases, V lost 0 bases, and 4 bases had no gene match. The V gene's germline CDR1 is MNHEY and CDR2 SVGAGI. CDR3 amino acids: CASSYSTGGVPQHF. The CDR3 DNA reads TGTGCCAGCAGTTACTCTACAGGGGGGGTGCCCCAGCATTTT.

V is TRBV10-2 and J is TRBJ1-3, with 9 bases fitting TRBD1. Germline V CDR1 and CDR2: WSHSY, SAAADI. V dropped 6 bases and J dropped 2; count of bases not matched to a gene: 5. The CDR3 spans 15 residues. CDR3 sequence reads: CASSTGGLTGNTIYF. The CDR3 DNA reads as TGCGCCAGCAGCACAGGGGGCCTCACTGGAAACACCATATATTTT.

V is TRBV19 and J is TRBJ2-4; D perhaps matches TRBD2 (5 bases). Germline CDR1 and CDR2: LNHDA and SQIVND (reference sequence). This CDR3 contains 14 residues. V lost 3 bases and J 6 bases, leaving 12 bases between the germline ends. CDR3 residues: CASSISDGGNIQYF. The CDR3 DNA is TGTGCCAGTAGTATTAGTGACGGAGGAAACATTCAGTACTTC.

The CDR3 region is CASSYRDRDSPLHF. Written as DNA, the CDR3 is TGTGCCAGCAGCTACCGGGACAGGGATTCACCCCTCCACTTT. This rearrangement joins TRBV5-6 to TRBJ1-6, with 9 nucleotides matching TRBD1. J gave up 8 bases and V 3 bases, and 3 bases lay outside the gene matches. The CDR3 runs 14 residues. Germline V gene sequence: CDR1 SGHDT, CDR2 YYEEEE.

The chain joins TRBV5-1 to TRBJ2-1, with 8 bases that match TRBD2. J gave up 0 bases and V 2 bases, and 7 bases lay outside the gene matches. The CDR3 spans 17 residues. Germline V gene data show CDR1 as SGHRS and CDR2 as YFSETQ. The CDR3 region has the DNA TGCGCCAGCAGCTTCCCGAAGCGGGGGAGCTCCTACAATGAGCAGTTCTTC. Translation: CASSFPKRGSSYNEQFF.

This clone was seen a single time. This chain connects TRBV29-1 to TRBJ1-1; D call uncertain. The CDR3 has 13 residues. The germline CDR1 and CDR2 sequences are SQVTM and ANQGSEA. The CDR3 nucleotides read TGCAGTGTGGGCCGGGTCCTTAACACTGAAGCTTTCTTT. Its protein product is CSVGRVLNTEAFF. Filled out from reference TRBV29-1 and TRBJ1-1, the complete variable domain reads SAVISQKPSRDICQRGTSLTIQCQVDSQVTMMFWYRQQPGQSLTLIATANQGSEATYESGFVIDKFPISRPNLTFSTLTVSNMSPEDSSIYLCSVGRVLNTEAFFGQGTRLTVV.

The CDR3 bases are TGCGCCAGCAGCTTGGTAGGACAGGGGAGGGAAAAAACTTTCTTT. Amino acid sequence: CASSLVGQGREKTFF. This chain connects TRBV5-1 to TRBJ1-1; 9 bases match TRBD1. The CDR3 totals 15 residues. J lost 12 bases, V lost 0 bases, and 12 bases had no gene match. Looked up from germline, CDR1 is SGHRS and CDR2 is YFSETQ. The whole variable domain, filled in from reference TRBV5-1 and TRBJ1-1, reads KAGVTQTPRYLIKTRGQQVTLSCSPISGHRSVSWYQQTPGQGLQFLFEYFSETQRNKGNFPGRFSGRQFSNSRSEMNVSTLELGDSALYLCASSLVGQGREKTFFGQGTRLTVV.